This entry lists 25 T cell receptor beta chains sequenced from one sample in a study of shared clonotypes between healthy human individuals. Clones were sequenced by immunoSEQ multiplex PCR, and TCRdb holds only the in-frame ones, with some missing. The data show around 2,000,000 clones, with over 85% seen just once and 0.1% to 0.15% held by the top ten. Sequenced: naive CD4+ T cells sorted from blood. The subset: CD45RA+ positively selected. These receptors were obtained from a man between 18 and 29 years old in good health.

The chain combines TRBV7-2 with TRBJ2-2; 10 nucleotides match TRBD2. Trimming took 3 bases from V and 4 from J; bases not matched to a gene: 5. Germline lookup yields CDR1 SGHTA and CDR2 FQGNSA. This CDR3 comprises 16 residues. The CDR3 sequence: CASSFLAGVGTGELFF. In nucleotides, the CDR3 is TGTGCCAGCAGCTTCCTAGCGGGGGTGGGCACCGGGGAGCTGTTTTTT.

The rearrangement links TRBV30 to TRBJ1-1; D not resolved. The CDR3 has 13 amino acids. Germline CDR1 is GTSNPN and CDR2 is SVGIG (reference sequence). V was trimmed by 3 bases and J by 1 base, leaving 9 bases between them. Here the CDR3 DNA reads TGTGCCTGGAGGGTCAAGGGGAACACTGAAGCTTTCTTT. Amino acid sequence: CAWRVKGNTEAFF.

The chain employs TRBV6-5 and TRBJ1-5; D remains ambiguous. CDR1 and CDR2 from the germline V gene are MNHEY and SVGAGI. V lost 0 bases and J lost 3, with 9 bases in between. The CDR3 contains 15 residues. The CDR3 sequence: CASSYSSQFNQPQHF. CDR3 coding DNA: TGTGCCAGCAGTTACTCGAGTCAATTCAATCAGCCCCAGCATTTT.

The V and J genes are TRBV10-3 and TRBJ2-1; 8 bases align to TRBD2. V lost 10 bases, J lost 5 bases, and 13 bases stayed unmatched. This CDR3 has 15 amino acids. Germline V CDR1 and CDR2: ENHRY, SYGVKD. In DNA, the CDR3 is TGTGCCAGTTCTAGCGGGCCCGAACTTAACAATGAGCAGTTCTTC. Protein sequence: CASSSGPELNNEQFF.

The chain couples TRBV7-2 to TRBJ2-1; 11 bases agree with TRBD2. The ends lost 4 bases at V and 2 bases at J; junction bases unmatched: 4. CDR1 and CDR2 from the germline V gene are SGHTA and FQGNSA. This CDR3 contains 16 residues. The CDR3 reads CASSSLLAGAYNEQFF. As DNA, the CDR3 is TGTGCCAGCAGCTCATTACTAGCGGGAGCCTACAATGAGCAGTTCTTC. Full variable domain (rest looked up from reference TRBV7-2 and TRBJ2-1): GAGVSQSPSNKVTEKGKDVELRCDPISGHTALYWYRQSLGQGLEFLIYFQGNSAPDKSGLPSDRFSAERTGGSVSTLTIQRTQQEDSAVYLCASSSLLAGAYNEQFFGPGTRLTVL.

The chain employs TRBV2 and TRBJ2-5; TRBD1 agrees at 8 bases. Unmatched junction bases numbered 8, after V lost 6 bases and J lost 5 bases. Per the germline V gene, CDR1 is SNHLY and CDR2 is FYNNEI. The CDR3 runs 14 residues. The chain's CDR3 is CASSVDRGRETQYF. For the CDR3, the DNA is TGTGCCAGCAGCGTTGACAGGGGACGGGAGACCCAGTACTTC.

As regards this clone: This same CDR3 is encoded by further DNA sequences in the sample. The chain joins TRBV18 to TRBJ1-5; D is ambiguous. The CDR3 length is 14 residues. V lost 2 bases to trimming and J lost 3 bases, with 8 bases between them. Per germline, CDR1 KGHSH and CDR2 LQKENI. The CDR3 reads CASSPGTVNQPQHF. In DNA, the CDR3 is TGTGCCAGCTCACCAGGCACAGTCAATCAGCCCCAGCATTTT.

V gene TRBV7-9 combines with J gene TRBJ2-1; D gene uncertain. Germline V gene sequence: CDR1 SEHNR, CDR2 FQNEAQ (reference sequence). Trimming removed 5 bases at V and 10 bases at J, with 9 bases between. The length of the CDR3 is 11 residues. The CDR3 loop is CASSPKKEQFF. CDR3 nucleotides: TGTGCCAGCAGCCCGAAGAAGGAGCAGTTCTTC.

This rearrangement joins TRBV6-6 to TRBJ2-7; D unclear. Looked up from germline, CDR1 is MNHNY and CDR2 is SVGAGI (reference sequence). The CDR3 runs to 13 residues. With 6 bases removed from V and 0 bases from J, the gap between germline ends came to 9 bases. CDR3 region: CASRVSSSYEQYF. The CDR3 region has the DNA TGTGCCAGCAGGGTATCGAGCTCCTACGAGCAGTACTTC.

The chain combines TRBV29-1 with TRBJ2-1, with 7 bases fitting TRBD1. Germline assignment: CDR1 SQVTM and CDR2 ANQGSEA. The CDR3 loop spans 14 amino acids. The V gene end was trimmed by 6 bases and the J gene end by 3 bases; junction bases not matched to a gene: 8. CDR3 loop: CSVGMGTVYNEQFF. CDR3 nucleotides: TGCAGCGTGGGTATGGGGACAGTCTACAATGAGCAGTTCTTC.

V gene TRBV29-1 combines with J gene TRBJ1-5; a weak D match, TRBD1 (5 bases). Trimming removed 5 bases from V and 2 bases from J, with 13 bases in between. From germline, CDR1 is SQVTM and CDR2 ANQGSEA. The CDR3 loop spans 14 amino acids. This chain's CDR3 is CSVKLGLGNQPQHF. CDR3 bases: TGCAGCGTTAAGTTGGGACTTGGCAATCAGCCCCAGCATTTT.

The rearrangement joins TRBV5-1 to TRBJ1-1; the match to TRBD1 covers 10 bases. The CDR3 has 15 residues. Per the germline V gene, CDR1 is SGHRS and CDR2 is YFSETQ. With V trimmed by 4 bases and J by 4 bases, 7 bases remained unmatched. The CDR3 region is CASSTTGTGVTEAFF. The CDR3 bases are TGCGCCAGCAGCACCACCGGGACAGGGGTCACTGAAGCTTTCTTT.

This sequence joins TRBV14 and TRBJ1-2; TRBD1 agrees at 7 bases. The germline V gene encodes CDR1 SGHDN and CDR2 FVKESK. Losses at the gene ends were 4 bases for V and 9 bases for J; bases not matched to a gene: 8. The CDR3 length is 13 residues. CDR3 loop: CASSPRTGESYTF. CDR3 sequence (DNA): TGTGCCAGCAGCCCTCGGACAGGAGAGAGCTACACCTTC.

The chain recombines TRBV7-2 with TRBJ2-7, with 11 bases aligning to TRBD2. In germline, CDR1 is SGHTA, CDR2 FQGNSA. Germline trimming cut 1 base from V and 4 bases from J; bases unmatched to any gene: 3. This CDR3 region has 15 residues. CDR3 nucleotides: TGTGCCAGCAGCTTAGTGACTAGCGGGATGTACGAGCAGTACTTC. Encoded protein: CASSLVTSGMYEQYF.

Worth noting for this clone: Other nucleotide sequences from this sample produce the same CDR3. The J gene is TRBJ2-5, the V gene TRBV9; D not resolved. CDR1 is SGDLS, CDR2 YYNGEE, per germline. This CDR3 region has 12 residues. V lost 0 bases and J lost 5, with 5 bases in between. As DNA, the CDR3 is TGTGCCAGCAGCGTAGATCGGGAGACCCAGTACTTC. This encodes CASSVDRETQYF.

The chain uses TRBV30 and TRBJ1-6; D is possibly TRBD1 (5 bases). From germline, CDR1 is GTSNPN and CDR2 SVGIG (reference sequence). Trimming removed 4 bases at V and 10 bases at J, with 20 bases between. The CDR3 runs to 15 residues. CDR3 loop: CAWKRSGTVGSPLHF. In nucleotides, the CDR3 is TGTGCCTGGAAGCGATCCGGGACGGTGGGATCACCCCTCCACTTT.

The chain links TRBV29-1 to TRBJ1-2; TRBD1 matches 9 bases. The CDR3 is 11 amino acids. Germline assignment: CDR1 SQVTM and CDR2 ANQGSEA. V shed 7 bases, J shed 8 bases, and the junction held 5 bases outside the gene matches. The CDR3 loop reads CSADRGSGYTF. The CDR3 DNA is TGCAGCGCGGACAGGGGATCAGGCTACACCTTC.

The rearrangement uses TRBV2 and TRBJ1-3; TRBD1 is a possible D gene (5 bases). The CDR3 spans 18 residues. CDR1 and CDR2 from the germline V gene are SNHLY and FYNNEI. V was shortened by 2 bases and J by 4 bases, with 21 bases between the two germline ends. The CDR3 loop reads CASSESGGRSLGGNTIYF. CDR3 bases: TGTGCCAGCAGTGAATCTGGGGGAAGGTCCTTGGGAGGAAACACCATATATTTT.

This clone has a single count. The chain is built from TRBV10-3 and TRBJ2-5; 8 bases are shared with TRBD1. Trimming took 3 bases from V and 7 from J; bases not matched to a gene: 13. Per germline, CDR1 ENHRY and CDR2 SYGVKD. This CDR3 contains 16 residues. CDR3 sequence (DNA): TGTGCCATCAGTGAAAGTCCCGGGAGTGGACAGGGGACCCAGTACTTC. This gives the protein CAISESPGSGQGTQYF.

The rearrangement joins TRBV28 to TRBJ1-3; D remains unclear. V was pared by 4 bases and J by 0 bases, with 7 bases between. The V gene's germline CDR1 is MDHEN and CDR2 SYDVKM. This CDR3 contains 14 residues. Here the CDR3 DNA reads TGTGCCAGCAGTTCCATGAACTCTGGAAACACCATATATTTT. It encodes CASSSMNSGNTIYF.

V is TRBV5-1 and J is TRBJ2-7, with D perhaps matching TRBD1 or TRBD2 (5 bases each). The CDR3 spans 15 residues. V dropped 4 bases and J dropped 0 bases, with 14 bases sitting between them. Germline V CDR1 and CDR2: SGHRS, YFSETQ. CDR3: CASSQGTEASYEQYF. For the CDR3, the DNA is TGCGCCAGCAGCCAAGGGACCGAAGCCTCCTACGAGCAGTACTTC.

CDR3 protein: CASSDPNLGGRDEQYF. CDR3 in DNA: TGCGCCAGCAGTGACCCCAACCTAGGAGGAAGGGACGAGCAGTACTTC. The rearrangement joins TRBV10-1 to TRBJ2-7, with a tentative D call TRBD2 (5 bases). Per the germline V gene, CDR1 is WNHNN and CDR2 is SYGVQD (reference sequence). Trimming took 3 bases from V and 5 from J, leaving 20 bases between them. The CDR3 runs 16 residues.

The chain employs TRBV9 and TRBJ2-1; TRBD2 aligns across 7 bases. Germline V gene sequence: CDR1 SGDLS, CDR2 YYNGEE. The CDR3 runs to 16 residues. J gave up 0 bases and V 2 bases, and 5 bases lay outside the gene matches. DNA for the CDR3: TGTGCCAGCAGCGTCCAAGCGGGGAGCTCCTACAATGAGCAGTTCTTC. Translation: CASSVQAGSSYNEQFF. Supplemented by reference TRBV9 and TRBJ2-1, the full variable domain reads DSGVTQTPKHLITATGQRVTLRCSPRSGDLSVYWYQQSLDQGLQFLIQYYNGEERAKGNILERFSAQQFPDLHSELNLSSLELGDSALYFCASSVQAGSSYNEQFFGPGTRLTVL.

The rearrangement uses TRBV6-6 and TRBJ1-3; 8 nucleotides match TRBD1. CDR1 MNHNY and CDR2 SVGAGI come from the germline V gene (reference sequence). J was trimmed by 5 bases and V by 2 bases; bases with no gene match: 2. This CDR3 has 14 residues. The CDR3 coding sequence is TGTGCCAGCAGTTACGGCAGGGGGCGAAACACCATATATTTT. Protein sequence: CASSYGRGRNTIYF.

The chain combines TRBV7-9 with TRBJ1-6, with D perhaps TRBD1 (5 bases). CDR1 and CDR2 (germline): SEHNR, FQNEAQ (reference sequence). V was trimmed by 6 bases and J by 9 bases, leaving 18 bases between them. There are 15 residues in the CDR3. CDR3 coding DNA: TGTGCCAGCAGTCAGGAGGCAGGTGGGGCTTCACCCCTCCACTTT. The encoded protein is CASSQEAGGASPLHF.